Following are 17 T cell receptor beta chains from one sample sequenced in a study of cytomegalovirus exposure and HLA in healthy donors. 13 Jbeta primers and 60 Vbeta primers were used for the PCR. Data came from immunoSEQ multiplex PCR; TCRdb stores just in-frame clones and leaves some out. Of roughly 130,000 clones in the sample, 70% to 85% were seen once. The sequencing sample was made of PBMCs. These receptors came from a boy aged 2-15 years in good health and CMV-seronegative.

The chain uses TRBV7-6 and TRBJ1-6; 10 nucleotides line up with TRBD1. From germline, CDR1 is SGHVS and CDR2 FNYEAQ. The length of the CDR3 is 15 residues. With V trimmed by 5 bases and J by 9 bases, 7 bases remained unmatched. This CDR3 reads CASSPGDRGSSPLHF. The CDR3 DNA reads as TGTGCCAGCAGCCCAGGGGACAGGGGTAGTTCACCCCTCCACTTT.

The chain has TRBV19 and TRBJ2-5, with 8 bases fitting TRBD2. Trimming cost V 1 base and J 6 bases; bases outside gene matches: 4. The CDR3 is 14 amino acids. Per the germline V gene, CDR1 is LNHDA and CDR2 is SQIVND (reference sequence). CDR3 in amino acids: CASSIAGGLKTQYF. CDR3 nucleotides: TGTGCCAGTAGTATAGCGGGGGGGTTAAAGACCCAGTACTTC.

V is TRBV29-1 and J is TRBJ1-1, with unresolved D. The CDR3 contains 11 residues. The germline V and J ends were trimmed by 5 bases and 0 bases, with 4 bases remaining between them. CDR1 SQVTM and CDR2 ANQGSEA come from the germline V gene. CDR3 DNA: TGCAGCGTTTACATGAACACTGAAGCTTTCTTT. Its translation is CSVYMNTEAFF.

The chain recombines TRBV6-5 with TRBJ2-7; TRBD1 agrees at 7 bases. V gave up 7 bases and J gave up 1 base; unmatched junction bases: 7. The CDR3 spans 14 residues. Germline V gives CDR1 MNHEY, CDR2 SVGAGI. CDR3 sequence (DNA): TGTGCCAGCAAACAGGGGCCTAAGTCCTACGAGCAGTACGTC. Translating it yields CASKQGPKSYEQYV.

The chain couples TRBV10-3 to TRBJ1-5, with D maybe TRBD1 (6 bases). Trimming shortened V by 2 bases and J by 2 bases, and 28 bases separated the two germline ends. Germline assignment: CDR1 ENHRY and CDR2 SYGVKD. The CDR3 consists of 21 residues. CDR3 nucleotides: TGTGCCATCAGTGAGCCGTTTAGCCGGGACATTTGGGTTTATGGCAATCAGCCCCAGCATTTT. Its protein is CAISEPFSRDIWVYGNQPQHF.

This clone was detected only a few times. The V call is TRBV6-6, the J call TRBJ1-5, with 11 bases that match TRBD1. V lost 4 bases and J lost 6; bases outside the gene matches: 2. This CDR3 comprises 14 residues. Germline V gives CDR1 MNHNY, CDR2 SVGAGI (reference sequence). CDR3 residues: CASSLGQGGQPQHF. Here the CDR3 DNA reads TGTGCCAGCAGTTTGGGACAGGGGGGTCAGCCCCAGCATTTT.

A remark on this clone: As the CDR3 is not closed by the conserved phenylalanine or tryptophan, this likely results from a read error. V gene TRBV2 combines with J gene TRBJ1-1, with 11 bases fitting TRBD1. The junction had 5 bases not matched to a gene; V was cut back by 6 bases and J by 5 bases. CDR1 is SNHLY, CDR2 FYNNEI, per germline. This CDR3 spans 14 amino acids. The CDR3 loop reads CASSGQGAYTEAFL. The CDR3 DNA reads as TGTGCCAGCAGCGGACAGGGGGCGTATACTGAAGCTTTCCTT.

The J gene is TRBJ2-7, the V gene TRBV25-1, with unresolved D. This CDR3 is 12 amino acids long. Germline V gene lookup returns CDR1 MGHDK and CDR2 SYGVNS. V was cut by 4 bases and J by 0 bases, with 4 bases left in between. The CDR3 is CASSVSSYEQYF. The DNA for the CDR3 is TGTGCCAGCAGTGTCAGCTCCTACGAGCAGTACTTC.

The chain carries TRBV7-9 and TRBJ1-4; D possibly corresponds to TRBD1 (5 bases). Trimming shortened V by 5 bases and J by 5 bases, and 12 bases separated the two germline ends. Germline CDR1 reads SEHNR; CDR2 reads FQNEAQ (reference sequence). The CDR3 runs to 14 residues. CDR3 in DNA: TGTGCCAGCAGCCCGACGGACACAAATGAAAAACTGTTTTTT. Encoded protein: CASSPTDTNEKLFF. The variable domain in full, with the rest retrieved from reference TRBV7-9 and TRBJ1-4, is DTGVSQNPRHKITKRGQNVTFRCDPISEHNRLYWYRQTLGQGPEFLTYFQNEAQLEKSRLLSDRFSAERPKGSFSTLEIQRTEQGDSAMYLCASSPTDTNEKLFFGSGTQLSVL.

The CDR3: CASSGDTVGGLNQPQHF. CDR3 in DNA: TGTGCCAGCAGTGGGGATACGGTAGGGGGCCTCAATCAGCCCCAGCATTTT. This sequence joins TRBV6-1 and TRBJ1-5, with 7 bases aligning to TRBD1. With V trimmed by 4 bases and J by 3 bases, 12 bases remained unmatched. Germline lookup yields CDR1 MNHNS and CDR2 SASEGT. The CDR3 consists of 17 residues.

The CDR3 DNA reads as TGTGCCAGCAGTGAAGCCGAGGGGGCTGGCAATCAGCCCCAGCATTTT. This encodes CASSEAEGAGNQPQHF. V is TRBV6-1 and J is TRBJ1-5; 7 nucleotides agree with TRBD1. Germline loops: CDR1 MNHNS, CDR2 SASEGT. The CDR3 covers 16 residues. V lost 0 bases, J lost 2 bases, and 4 bases stayed unmatched.

This clone appeared once. The CDR3 sequence is CASSYLGVIGGGYTF. In DNA, the CDR3 is TGTGCCAGCAGTTACTTAGGGGTGATAGGCGGTGGCTACACCTTC. V usage is TRBV6-5 and J usage is TRBJ1-2; perhaps TRBD1 as D (5 bases). The V gene's germline CDR1 is MNHEY and CDR2 SVGAGI. V was shortened by 1 base and J by 7 bases, with 16 bases between the two germline ends. The CDR3 loop spans 15 amino acids.

The CDR3 region has the DNA TGTGCCAGCAGCCGCGGGGGCCCCACAGATACGCAGTATTTT. This gives the protein CASSRGGPTDTQYF. V is TRBV28 and J is TRBJ2-3, with a weak D call TRBD2 (7 bases). Germline V gives CDR1 MDHEN, CDR2 SYDVKM. The germline V and J ends were trimmed by 6 bases and 2 bases, with 12 bases remaining between them. CDR3 length: 14 residues.

J is TRBJ1-3 and V is TRBV9; perhaps TRBD1 as D (6 bases). Germline V CDR1 and CDR2: SGDLS, YYNGEE. The CDR3 has 17 residues. Between the trimmed V and J ends, which lost 0 bases and 0 bases, there was a span of 13 bases. The CDR3 DNA follows: TGTGCCAGCAGCGTAGCCGGACAGCCGCACTCTGGAAACACCATATATTTT. It specifies CASSVAGQPHSGNTIYF.

CDR3 DNA sequence: TGCGCCAGCAGCCAGGGACTAGCGGGAGCGACAGATACGCAGTATTTT. Its protein product is CASSQGLAGATDTQYF. V usage is TRBV4-1 and J usage is TRBJ2-3; 14 positions agree with TRBD2. V trimming: 3 bases; J trimming: 3 bases; junction bases outside the gene matches: 2. This CDR3 has 16 amino acids. Per the germline V gene, CDR1 is MGHRA and CDR2 is YSYEKL.

J is TRBJ2-1 and V is TRBV2; TRBD2 is a possible D gene (7 bases). The CDR3 runs 13 residues. Germline V gene lookup returns CDR1 SNHLY and CDR2 FYNNEI. This chain's CDR3 is CFRAGADYNEQFF. The CDR3 coding sequence is TGTTTCAGGGCGGGGGCCGACTACAATGAGCAGTTCTTC. Filled out from reference TRBV2 and TRBJ2-1, the complete variable domain reads EPEVTQTPSHQVTQMGQEVILRCVPISNHLYFYWYRQILGQKVEFLVSFYNNEISEKSEIFDDQFSVERPDGSNFTLKIRSTKLEDSAMYFCFRAGADYNEQFFGPGTRLTVL.

The chain joins TRBV6-5 to TRBJ2-5; D gene uncertain. Trimming removed 5 bases from V and 1 base from J, with 11 bases in between. Germline loops: CDR1 MNHEY, CDR2 SVGAGI. CDR3 size: 14 residues. DNA of the CDR3: TGTGCCAGCAGTCAACTCCGCCGCCAAGAGACCCAGTACTTC. Amino acid sequence: CASSQLRRQETQYF.